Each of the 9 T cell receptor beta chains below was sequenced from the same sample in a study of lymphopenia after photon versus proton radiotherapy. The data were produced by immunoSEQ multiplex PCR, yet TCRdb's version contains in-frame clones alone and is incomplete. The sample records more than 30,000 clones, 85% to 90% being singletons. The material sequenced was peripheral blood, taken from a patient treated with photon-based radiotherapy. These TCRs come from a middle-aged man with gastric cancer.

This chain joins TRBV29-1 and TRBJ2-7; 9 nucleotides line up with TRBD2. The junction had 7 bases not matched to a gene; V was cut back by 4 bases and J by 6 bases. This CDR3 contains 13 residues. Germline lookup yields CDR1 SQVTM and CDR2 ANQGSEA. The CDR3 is CSVVRLAGTEQYF. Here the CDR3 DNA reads TGCAGCGTTGTGCGGCTAGCGGGGACCGAGCAGTACTTC.

The CDR3 protein is CASSGDNNQPQHF. The CDR3, as DNA: TGTGCCAGCAGTGGAGACAACAATCAGCCCCAGCATTTT. V gene TRBV6-1 combines with J gene TRBJ1-5; D is uncertain. The CDR3 consists of 13 residues. V shed 4 bases and J shed 3 bases, with 7 bases lying between them. CDR1 is MNHNS and CDR2 is SASEGT in the germline V gene.

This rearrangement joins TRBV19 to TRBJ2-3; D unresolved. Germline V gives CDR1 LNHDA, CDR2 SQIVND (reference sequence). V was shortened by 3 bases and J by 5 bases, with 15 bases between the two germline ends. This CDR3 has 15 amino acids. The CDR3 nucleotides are TGTGCCAGTAGTATCTTTTCCAGTTACAAAGATACGCAGTATTTT. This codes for CASSIFSSYKDTQYF.

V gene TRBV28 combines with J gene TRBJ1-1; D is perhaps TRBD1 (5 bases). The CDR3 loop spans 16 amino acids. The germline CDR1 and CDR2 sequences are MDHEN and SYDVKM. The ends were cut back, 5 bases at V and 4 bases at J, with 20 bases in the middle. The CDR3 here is CASSPHRTPGGTEAFF. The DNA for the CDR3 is TGTGCCAGCAGTCCACACAGGACGCCCGGTGGCACTGAAGCTTTCTTT.

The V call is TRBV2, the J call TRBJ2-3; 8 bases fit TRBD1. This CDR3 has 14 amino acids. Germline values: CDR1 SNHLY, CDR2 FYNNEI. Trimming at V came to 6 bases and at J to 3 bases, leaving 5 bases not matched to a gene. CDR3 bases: TGTGCCAGCAGGACCAGACAGGGGACAGATACGCAGTATTTT. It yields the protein CASRTRQGTDTQYF.

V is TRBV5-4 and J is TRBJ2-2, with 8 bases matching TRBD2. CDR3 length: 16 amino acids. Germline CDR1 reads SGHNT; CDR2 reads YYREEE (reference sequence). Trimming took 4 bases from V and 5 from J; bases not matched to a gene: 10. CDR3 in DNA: TGTGCCAGCAGCGCCTTGGGCGCGGGAGGTACCGGGGAGCTGTTTTTT. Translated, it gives CASSALGAGGTGELFF.

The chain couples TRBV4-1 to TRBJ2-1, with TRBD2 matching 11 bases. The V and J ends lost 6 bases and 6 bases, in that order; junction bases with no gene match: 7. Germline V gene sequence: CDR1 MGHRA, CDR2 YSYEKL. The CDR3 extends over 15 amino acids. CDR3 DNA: TGCGCCAGCAGGGTACTAGCGGGAGTGTCCAATGAGCAGTTCTTC. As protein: CASRVLAGVSNEQFF.

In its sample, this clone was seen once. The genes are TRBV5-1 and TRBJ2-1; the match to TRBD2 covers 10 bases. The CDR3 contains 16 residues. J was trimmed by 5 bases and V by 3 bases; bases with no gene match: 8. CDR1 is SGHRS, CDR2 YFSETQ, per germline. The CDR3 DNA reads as TGCGCCAGCAGCTCTTCTAGCGGGAGATCCCACAATGAGCAGTTCTTC. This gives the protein CASSSSSGRSHNEQFF.

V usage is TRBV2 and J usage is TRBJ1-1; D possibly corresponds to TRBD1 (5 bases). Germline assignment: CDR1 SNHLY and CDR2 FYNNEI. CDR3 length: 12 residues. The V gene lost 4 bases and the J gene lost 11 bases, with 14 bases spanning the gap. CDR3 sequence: CASSAGGSNAFF. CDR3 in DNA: TGTGCCAGCAGTGCGGGGGGGTCGAACGCTTTCTTT.